The rows below give T cell receptor beta chains drawn from one sample of a study of T cell responses to AZD1222 COVID-19 vaccine. Sequencing used immunoSEQ multiplex PCR; TCRdb keeps in-frame clones, though not all of them. The table includes roughly 170,000 clones, 94% detected once. The starting material was peripheral blood, obtained 28 days after the second AZD1222 dose. The receptors were sampled from an adult who received the AZD1222 COVID-19 vaccine. The CDR3 runs from the conserved cysteine through the conserved F or W. Fields, in order: CDR3 DNA, CDR3 protein, V gene, D gene, clone size, J gene. A D gene is named only where the DNA matches it firmly. Not all rows give a size; the values are once, few, many and, for expanded clones, a class.

CDR3 DNA: TGCGCCAGCAGCTTGGTTTCCATCAACACTGAAGCTTTCTTT; CDR3 protein: CASSLVSINTEAFF; V gene: TRBV5-1; D gene: -; clone size: once; J gene: TRBJ1-1
CDR3 DNA: TGTGCCAGCAGCCACCCCCAACAGGGGGTAGAGACCCAGTACTTC; CDR3 protein: CASSHPQQGVETQYF; V gene: TRBV7-7; D gene: TRBD1; clone size: -; J gene: TRBJ2-5
CDR3 DNA: TGTGCCAGTATCTCCCCCACGACAGGGGTTACTGAAGCTTTCTTT; CDR3 protein: CASISPTTGVTEAFF; V gene: TRBV19; D gene: TRBD1; clone size: -; J gene: TRBJ1-1
CDR3 DNA: TGCGCCAGCAGCTTCGGGGGAGACCACTATGGCTACACCTTC; CDR3 protein: CASSFGGDHYGYTF; V gene: TRBV5-1; D gene: -; clone size: -; J gene: TRBJ1-2
CDR3 DNA: TGTGCCAGCTCCGCCAAACCTCCAGGGCGGAACACTGAAGCTTTCTTT; CDR3 protein: CASSAKPPGRNTEAFF; V gene: TRBV18; D gene: -; clone size: -; J gene: TRBJ1-1
CDR3 DNA: TGTGCCAGTGCCGGGACCTCAGGGGACTACACCTTC; CDR3 protein: CASAGTSGDYTF; V gene: TRBV19; D gene: -; clone size: -; J gene: TRBJ1-2
CDR3 DNA: TGTGCCAGCAGCCTGAGACAGAAAGAGACCCAGTACTTC; CDR3 protein: CASSLRQKETQYF; V gene: TRBV7-9; D gene: -; clone size: -; J gene: TRBJ2-5
CDR3 DNA: TGCGCCAGCAGCTTGGGGTTCCTAGGTGACGAGCAGTACTTC; CDR3 protein: CASSLGFLGDEQYF; V gene: TRBV5-1; D gene: -; clone size: -; J gene: TRBJ2-7
CDR3 DNA: TGCGCCAGCAGCCAAGATCGGGGATATAATGAAAAACTGTTTTTT; CDR3 protein: CASSQDRGYNEKLFF; V gene: TRBV4-3; D gene: -; clone size: -; J gene: TRBJ1-4
CDR3 DNA: TGTGCCAGCAGGGCCGGCAACAACTATGGCTACACCTTC; CDR3 protein: CASRAGNNYGYTF; V gene: TRBV12-3/TRBV12-4; D gene: -; clone size: -; J gene: TRBJ1-2
CDR3 DNA: TGTGCCAGCAGCTTTGAGATCGAAGCTTTCTTT; CDR3 protein: CASSFEIEAFF; V gene: TRBV7-9; D gene: -; clone size: -; J gene: TRBJ1-1
CDR3 DNA: TGTGCCAGCAGCGTAGGCGGGAGGTTAGGAGATACGCAGTATTTT; CDR3 protein: CASSVGGRLGDTQYF; V gene: TRBV9; D gene: TRBD2; clone size: -; J gene: TRBJ2-3
CDR3 DNA: TGTGCCACCGAGGACAGCATGAACACTGAAGCTTTCTTT; CDR3 protein: CATEDSMNTEAFF; V gene: TRBV6-5; D gene: -; clone size: -; J gene: TRBJ1-1
CDR3 DNA: TGTGCCAGCAGCTTGGAGGGAGGCTCCTACAATGAGCAGTTCTTC; CDR3 protein: CASSLEGGSYNEQFF; V gene: TRBV5-8; D gene: -; clone size: -; J gene: TRBJ2-1
CDR3 DNA: TGTGCCAGCAGCACCCCAGGGAGCTCCTACAATGAGCAGTTCTTC; CDR3 protein: CASSTPGSSYNEQFF; V gene: TRBV3-1/TRBV3-2; D gene: -; clone size: -; J gene: TRBJ2-1
CDR3 DNA: TGTGCCAGCAGCTTAGGTAGCCAGACGAACACTGAAGCTTTCTTT; CDR3 protein: CASSLGSQTNTEAFF; V gene: TRBV11-2; D gene: -; clone size: -; J gene: TRBJ1-1
CDR3 DNA: TGTGCCAGCCGCCGTGGGATGAACACTGAAGCTTTCTTT; CDR3 protein: CASRRGMNTEAFF; V gene: TRBV25-1; D gene: -; clone size: -; J gene: TRBJ1-1